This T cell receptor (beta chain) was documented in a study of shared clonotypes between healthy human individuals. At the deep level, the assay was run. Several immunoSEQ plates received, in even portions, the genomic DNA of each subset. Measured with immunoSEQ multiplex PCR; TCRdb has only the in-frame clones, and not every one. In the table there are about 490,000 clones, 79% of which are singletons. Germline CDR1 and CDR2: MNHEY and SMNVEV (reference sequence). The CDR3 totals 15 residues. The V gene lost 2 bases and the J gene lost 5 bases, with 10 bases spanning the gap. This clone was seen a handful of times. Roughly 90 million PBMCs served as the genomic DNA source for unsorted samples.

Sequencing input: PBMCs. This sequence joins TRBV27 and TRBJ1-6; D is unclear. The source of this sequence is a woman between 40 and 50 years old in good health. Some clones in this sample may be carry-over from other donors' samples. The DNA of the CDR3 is TGTGCCAGCAGTTTAGTGCGGCTCCATAATTCACCCCTCCACTTT. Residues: CASSLVRLHNSPLHF.